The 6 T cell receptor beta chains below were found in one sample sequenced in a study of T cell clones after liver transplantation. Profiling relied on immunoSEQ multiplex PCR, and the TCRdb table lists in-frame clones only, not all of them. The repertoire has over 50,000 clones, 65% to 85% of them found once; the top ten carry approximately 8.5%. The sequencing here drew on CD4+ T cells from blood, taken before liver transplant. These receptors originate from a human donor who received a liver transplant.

The CDR3 nucleotides read TGTGCCAGCAGTTTAAGGGACAGGGCTCCCTACGAGCAGTACTTC. Translation: CASSLRDRAPYEQYF. The rearrangement uses TRBV27 and TRBJ2-7, with 9 bases lining up with TRBD1. Germline V CDR1 and CDR2: MNHEY, SMNVEV (reference sequence). With V trimmed by 2 bases and J by 2 bases, 4 bases remained unmatched. This CDR3 has 15 residues.

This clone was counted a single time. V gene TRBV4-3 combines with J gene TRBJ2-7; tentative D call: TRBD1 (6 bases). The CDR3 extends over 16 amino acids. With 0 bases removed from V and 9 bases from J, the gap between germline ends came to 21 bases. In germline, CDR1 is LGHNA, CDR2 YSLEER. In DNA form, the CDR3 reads TGCGCCAGCAGCCAAGAAAGCGGCAGGGGACCCTCGGGGCAGTACTTC. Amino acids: CASSQESGRGPSGQYF.

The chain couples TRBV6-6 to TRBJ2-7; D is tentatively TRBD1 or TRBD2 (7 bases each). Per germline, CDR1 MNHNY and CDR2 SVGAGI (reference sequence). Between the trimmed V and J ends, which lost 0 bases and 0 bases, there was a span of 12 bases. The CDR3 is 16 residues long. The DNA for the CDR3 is TGTGCCAGCAGTTACTCCCCCAGGGGGGGCTCCTACGAGCAGTACTTC. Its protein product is CASSYSPRGGSYEQYF.

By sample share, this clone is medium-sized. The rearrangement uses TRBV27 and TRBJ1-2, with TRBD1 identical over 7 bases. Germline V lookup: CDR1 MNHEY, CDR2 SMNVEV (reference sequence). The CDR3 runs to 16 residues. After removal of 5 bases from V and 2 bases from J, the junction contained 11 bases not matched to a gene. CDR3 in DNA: TGTGCCAGCAGTGGCGGGGGACAGTCTACGAACTATGGCTACACCTTC. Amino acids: CASSGGGQSTNYGYTF.

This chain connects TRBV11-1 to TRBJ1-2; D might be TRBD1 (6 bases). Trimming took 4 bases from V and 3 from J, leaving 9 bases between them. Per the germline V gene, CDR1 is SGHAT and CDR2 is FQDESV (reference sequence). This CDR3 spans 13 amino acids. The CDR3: CASSSGTHYGYTF. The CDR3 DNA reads TGTGCCAGCAGCTCCGGGACACACTATGGCTACACCTTC.

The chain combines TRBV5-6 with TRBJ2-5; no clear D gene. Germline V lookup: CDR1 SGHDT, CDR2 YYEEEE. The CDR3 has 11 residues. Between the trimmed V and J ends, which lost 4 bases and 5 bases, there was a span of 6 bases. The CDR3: CASSVKETQYF. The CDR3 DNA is TGTGCCAGCAGCGTGAAGGAGACCCAGTACTTC.